One sample yielded the 30 T cell receptor beta chains listed below, sequenced in a study of cytomegalovirus exposure and HLA in healthy donors. Primers included in the PCR were 60 Vbeta and 13 Jbeta primers. The method was immunoSEQ multiplex PCR; TCRdb's version includes in-frame clones alone and lacks a portion of them. Of about 170,000 clones in the sample, around 75% were seen once. Source material: PBMCs. Receptors were obtained from a male donor in good health and CMV-seronegative.

The V gene is TRBV7-2, the J gene TRBJ1-2; unclear D gene. Looked up from germline, CDR1 is SGHTA and CDR2 is FQGNSA. V dropped 2 bases and J dropped 4 bases, with 14 bases sitting between them. The CDR3 contains 15 residues. CDR3 sequence: CASSLLRAKGYGYTF. CDR3 DNA: TGTGCCAGCAGCTTACTGCGGGCCAAAGGCTATGGCTACACCTTC.

The chain couples TRBV18 to TRBJ2-1, with D possibly matching TRBD2 (6 bases). V was cut by 2 bases and J by 3 bases, with 14 bases left in between. The CDR3 loop spans 16 amino acids. Germline loops: CDR1 KGHSH, CDR2 LQKENI. The CDR3 spells CASSPLGDSSYNEQFF. The CDR3 DNA reads TGTGCCAGCTCACCATTGGGGGACTCAAGCTACAATGAGCAGTTCTTC.

The V call is TRBV6-5, the J call TRBJ1-1, with D possibly being TRBD1 (5 bases). The V gene's germline CDR1 is MNHEY and CDR2 SVGAGI. Trimming took 7 bases from V and 3 from J, leaving 15 bases between them. This CDR3 spans 14 amino acids. CDR3 sequence reads: CASTSVGLHTEAFF. CDR3 bases: TGTGCCAGCACCTCGGTGGGACTACACACTGAAGCTTTCTTT.

The chain joins TRBV7-9 to TRBJ2-5; 8 positions agree with TRBD1. The end of the DNA is better explained by TRBJ2-7, so the J call may be wrong. Germline V gene sequence: CDR1 SEHNR, CDR2 FQNEAQ (reference sequence). The CDR3 covers 14 residues. CDR3 in amino acids: CASTHGQGGFEQYF. CDR3 in DNA: TGTGCCAGCACCCACGGACAGGGTGGCTTCGAGCAGTACTTC.

This chain joins TRBV11-2 and TRBJ1-1; 7 bases match TRBD1. The CDR3 spans 14 residues. The V gene's germline CDR1 is SGHAT and CDR2 FQNNGV. The V gene end was trimmed by 3 bases and the J gene end by 0 bases; junction bases not matched to a gene: 1. In DNA form, the CDR3 reads TGTGCCAGCAGCTTGGGACAGATGAACACTGAAGCTTTCTTT. It yields the protein CASSLGQMNTEAFF.

This clone was observed a single time. The chain uses TRBV28 and TRBJ2-7; TRBD1 agrees at 7 bases. Germline loops: CDR1 MDHEN, CDR2 SYDVKM. Trimming removed 5 bases from V and 3 bases from J; junction bases left unmatched: 7. The CDR3 totals 14 residues. The DNA of the CDR3 is TGTGCCAGCAGTCCCTGGGACAGAGACTACGAGCAGTACTTC. This sequence encodes CASSPWDRDYEQYF.

The chain recombines TRBV27 with TRBJ1-6; tentatively, D is TRBD1 (6 bases). Between the trimmed V and J ends, which lost 3 bases and 7 bases, there was a span of 10 bases. Per the germline V gene, CDR1 is MNHEY and CDR2 is SMNVEV (reference sequence). The CDR3 runs to 14 residues. CDR3 sequence (DNA): TGTGCCAGCAGTTTCCGGACAGCCAATTCACCCCTCCACTTT. It is translated as CASSFRTANSPLHF.

This sequence joins TRBV6-5 and TRBJ1-2; possibly TRBD1 for D (6 bases). Per germline, CDR1 MNHEY and CDR2 SVGAGI. V dropped 2 bases and J dropped 8 bases, with 15 bases sitting between them. CDR3 length: 14 residues. The CDR3 loop reads CASSYMGAVGGYTF. CDR3 DNA sequence: TGTGCCAGCAGTTACATGGGGGCGGTGGGAGGCTACACCTTC.

This clone was detected a few times. The chain links TRBV11-2 to TRBJ1-2; 8 positions match TRBD1. The CDR3 runs to 14 residues. Germline assignment: CDR1 SGHAT and CDR2 FQNNGV. V lost 5 bases to trimming and J lost 6 bases; unmatched junction nucleotides: 8. The chain's CDR3 is CASSLNAGQDGYTF. Here the CDR3 DNA reads TGTGCCAGCAGCCTAAATGCGGGACAGGATGGCTACACCTTC.

This chain connects TRBV5-5 to TRBJ1-5; D uncertain. With 3 bases removed from V and 7 bases from J, the gap between germline ends came to 8 bases. CDR1 is SGHKS, CDR2 YYEKEE, per germline (reference sequence). The CDR3 has 12 amino acids. The CDR3 DNA reads TGTGCCAGCAGCTACAGTGGCCAGCCCCAGCATTTT. Residues: CASSYSGQPQHF.

The genes are TRBV2 and TRBJ1-5; D is possibly TRBD1 (6 bases). Per germline, CDR1 SNHLY and CDR2 FYNNEI. The CDR3 totals 14 residues. Trimming cost V 5 bases and J 3 bases, with 11 bases left between them. The CDR3 sequence: CASSLQGINQPQHF. The CDR3 nucleotides read TGTGCCAGCAGTTTACAGGGAATCAATCAGCCCCAGCATTTT.

The J gene is TRBJ1-2, the V gene TRBV27; the D is unclear. With 4 bases removed from V and 8 bases from J, the gap between germline ends came to 17 bases. Germline loops: CDR1 MNHEY, CDR2 SMNVEV (reference sequence). CDR3 length equals 14 residues. The CDR3 DNA sequence: TGTGCCAGCAGTTATCTTCGAGGCAACCCCGGCTACACCTTC. This gives the protein CASSYLRGNPGYTF.

The gene calls are TRBV7-9 and TRBJ2-3; 10 bases fit TRBD2. Germline CDR1 SEHNR, CDR2 FQNEAQ (reference sequence). The CDR3 sequence is 14 residues long. After removal of 4 bases from V and 8 bases from J, the junction contained 6 bases not matched to a gene. The CDR3 region has the DNA TGTGCCAGCAGCTCCACTAGCGGGGCCGGTACGCAGTATTTT. As protein: CASSSTSGAGTQYF.

This clone was observed once. The identical CDR3 is also encoded by other nucleotide sequences in the sample. This chain uses TRBV5-1 with TRBJ2-1; possible D gene TRBD1, 5 bases. V lost 0 bases and J 4 bases, leaving 11 bases between the germline ends. Germline V lookup: CDR1 SGHRS, CDR2 YFSETQ. CDR3 length: 15 residues. Here the CDR3 DNA reads TGCGCCAGCAGCTTGGGGCAGGGCCGTTACAATGAGCAGTTCTTC. Its protein product is CASSLGQGRYNEQFF.

This sequence joins TRBV30 and TRBJ1-2; the match to TRBD1 covers 10 bases. This CDR3 contains 12 residues. Per germline, CDR1 GTSNPN and CDR2 SVGIG (reference sequence). The V segment lost 1 base and the J segment 12 bases; nucleotides outside the gene matches: 5. CDR3 nucleotide sequence: TGTGCCTGGAGTGGGGGACAGGGGAGTCACACCTTC. Translated, it gives CAWSGGQGSHTF.

The chain couples TRBV2 to TRBJ1-5, with 9 bases identical to TRBD1. CDR3 length equals 15 residues. The trim removed 4 bases at V and 1 base at J, leaving 2 bases unmatched. Germline-derived CDR1 and CDR2 are SNHLY and FYNNEI. CDR3 nucleotides: TGTGCCAGCAGTGCAGGGACAGGGAGCAATCAGCCCCAGCATTTT. It yields the protein CASSAGTGSNQPQHF.

The CDR3 spells CASSLEWTGTYGYTF. CDR3 nucleotide sequence: TGTGCCAGCAGCTTGGAGTGGACAGGAACCTATGGCTACACCTTC. The rearrangement joins TRBV5-4 to TRBJ1-2, with 7 bases aligning to TRBD1. The germline V gene has CDR1 SGHNT and CDR2 YYREEE (reference sequence). The CDR3 covers 15 residues. With 0 bases clipped from V and 4 bases from J, the junction kept 6 bases outside the gene matches.

This chain uses TRBV6-5 with TRBJ1-1, with unresolved D. Trimming removed 6 bases from V and 0 bases from J, with 14 bases in between. This CDR3 is built from 15 residues. CDR1 and CDR2 from the germline V gene are MNHEY and SVGAGI. The CDR3 loop reads CASSLSRGMNTEAFF. The CDR3 nucleotides read TGTGCCAGCAGCCTTTCAAGAGGCATGAACACTGAAGCTTTCTTT.

The V and J genes are TRBV9 and TRBJ1-1; no reliable D call. The germline gives CDR1 SGDLS, CDR2 YYNGEE. The CDR3 covers 12 residues. The germline V and J ends were trimmed by 3 bases and 5 bases, with 8 bases remaining between them. In DNA, the CDR3 is TGTGCCAGCAGCGCACCGAGGACTGAAGCTTTCTTT. Its protein product is CASSAPRTEAFF.

The genes are TRBV6-1 and TRBJ1-5; TRBD1 is a possible D gene (5 bases). The germline V gene encodes CDR1 MNHNS and CDR2 SASEGT. CDR3 length equals 14 residues. Between the trimmed V and J ends, which lost 7 bases and 4 bases, there was a span of 14 bases. The CDR3 DNA sequence: TGTGCCAGCACTCATCGGGGGAATAATCAGCCCCAGCATTTT. Protein product: CASTHRGNNQPQHF.

V gene TRBV5-1 combines with J gene TRBJ2-7; D unresolved. V lost 1 base and J lost 6, with 20 bases in between. Germline CDR1 SGHRS, CDR2 YFSETQ. The CDR3 has 16 residues. This CDR3 reads CASSLYSRSAALEQYF. CDR3 in DNA: TGCGCCAGCAGCTTGTACAGCAGGTCGGCTGCCCTCGAGCAGTACTTC.

V and J are TRBV11-2 and TRBJ1-4; TRBD1 aligns across 7 bases. The CDR3 loop spans 15 amino acids. Per the germline V gene, CDR1 is SGHAT and CDR2 is FQNNGV. After removal of 6 bases from V and 8 bases from J, the junction contained 12 bases not matched to a gene. The CDR3 bases are TGTGCCAGCAGGAAATCCGGGACAGTAAACGAAAAACTGTTTTTT. Protein: CASRKSGTVNEKLFF.

The genes are TRBV5-1 and TRBJ2-1, with 12 bases that match TRBD2. The junction had 7 bases not matched to a gene; V was cut back by 3 bases and J by 9 bases. Germline V gives CDR1 SGHRS, CDR2 YFSETQ. This CDR3 is 15 amino acids long. The CDR3 here is CASSSSGGAILEQFF. DNA of the CDR3: TGCGCCAGCAGCTCTAGCGGGGGGGCGATTCTTGAGCAGTTCTTC.

This chain connects TRBV7-2 to TRBJ2-3; TRBD1 matches 8 bases. Germline CDR1 and CDR2: SGHTA and FQGNSA. J gave up 8 bases and V 7 bases, and 8 bases lay outside the gene matches. The CDR3 totals 13 residues. The CDR3 nucleotides read TGTGCCAGCACCTCGACAGGGGTCAGTACGCAGTATTTT. Translated: CASTSTGVSTQYF.

The rearrangement uses TRBV28 and TRBJ2-5; D not certain. The CDR3 has 12 amino acids. Trimming took 7 bases from V and 0 from J, leaving 6 bases between them. Looked up from germline, CDR1 is MDHEN and CDR2 is SYDVKM. CDR3 sequence: CASTDYQETQYF. Here the CDR3 DNA reads TGTGCCAGCACAGATTACCAAGAGACCCAGTACTTC.

The chain links TRBV7-9 to TRBJ2-2; 7 bases map to TRBD2. The trim removed 5 bases at V and 5 bases at J, leaving 2 bases unmatched. CDR1 and CDR2 (germline): SEHNR, FQNEAQ (reference sequence). The CDR3 spans 13 residues. CDR3: CASSPRGTGELFF. In nucleotides, the CDR3 is TGTGCCAGCAGCCCGCGGGGGACCGGGGAGCTGTTTTTT.

About this clone: This same CDR3 is encoded by further DNA sequences in the sample. The chain recombines TRBV11-3 with TRBJ2-3; no clear D gene. Germline CDR1 is SGHNT and CDR2 is YENEEA. V lost 5 bases and J 0 bases, leaving 9 bases between the germline ends. This CDR3 region has 14 residues. DNA of the CDR3: TGTGCCAGCAGCCTAGGGCGGAGCACAGATACGCAGTATTTT. It encodes CASSLGRSTDTQYF.

This chain joins TRBV7-8 and TRBJ2-5, with D unclear. CDR1 and CDR2 (germline): SGHVS, FQNEAQ. V lost 5 bases and J 1 base, leaving 8 bases between the germline ends. The CDR3 runs to 13 residues. CDR3 sequence reads: CASSIQPQETQYF. In DNA, the CDR3 is TGTGCCAGCAGCATACAGCCCCAAGAGACCCAGTACTTC.

J is TRBJ2-7 and V is TRBV13; the D gene is possibly TRBD2 (7 bases). The CDR3 is made up of 15 amino acids. V was trimmed by 1 base and J by 3 bases, leaving 13 bases between them. Germline V CDR1 and CDR2: PRHDT, FYEKMQ (reference sequence). The CDR3 DNA follows: TGTGCCAGCAGCTTAGCGGGGGGCAAAGGCTACGAGCAGTACTTC. This sequence encodes CASSLAGGKGYEQYF.

This rearrangement joins TRBV5-1 to TRBJ2-1; no reliable D call. The CDR3 sequence is 14 residues long. The germline V and J ends were trimmed by 4 bases and 4 bases, with 12 bases remaining between them. In germline, CDR1 is SGHRS, CDR2 YFSETQ. The CDR3 sequence: CASSLVQSYNEQFF. The CDR3 bases are TGCGCCAGCAGCCTGGTACAGTCTTACAATGAGCAGTTCTTC.